The 26 T cell receptor beta chains in this list originate from one sample, sequenced in a study of CD8+CD57+ T cells in acquired aplastic anemia. Patients sequenced had flow cytometry evidence of CD8+CD57+ cell expansion. The study profiled TCR beta VDJ and CDR3 using genomic DNA as template. TCRdb re-analysed the reads in MiXCR, keeping a single row per CDR3 protein. This sample yields around 50,000 distinct CDR3 sequences, of which roughly three fifths are seen a single time; roughly 15% belongs to the top ten. The sequenced sample was sorted CD4+, CD8+, or CD8+CD57+ T cells (not recorded which) from PBMCs. The receptors shown here come from a human donor with aplastic anemia.

V is TRBV9 and J is TRBJ1-5, with 9 bases fitting TRBD1. The germline CDR1 and CDR2 sequences are SGDLS and YYNGEE. The CDR3 runs to 15 residues. V lost 4 bases and J lost 3; bases outside the gene matches: 5. CDR3 loop: CASSPGTGSNQPQHF. The CDR3 coding sequence is TGTGCCAGCAGCCCCGGGACAGGGTCCAATCAGCCCCAGCATTTT.

The CDR3, as DNA: TGTGCCAGCACGGTTTCGCGGCAGGGAAATGAAAAACTGTTTTTT. It yields the protein CASTVSRQGNEKLFF. The chain recombines TRBV2 with TRBJ1-4; perhaps TRBD1 as D (5 bases). Germline loops: CDR1 SNHLY, CDR2 FYNNEI. This CDR3 has 15 amino acids. The V gene lost 7 bases and the J gene lost 5 bases, with 17 bases spanning the gap.

The chain has TRBV4-2 and TRBJ1-1; no reliable D call. The CDR3 is 16 amino acids. The germline CDR1 and CDR2 sequences are LGHNA and YNFKEQ. The V and J ends lost 1 base and 6 bases respectively, with 18 bases between them. The CDR3 region is CASSQGYGVLSPEAFF. CDR3 in DNA: TGTGCCAGCAGCCAAGGTTACGGGGTTTTGAGCCCTGAAGCTTTCTTT.

This chain uses TRBV14 with TRBJ2-7, with 7 bases identical to TRBD1. CDR1 and CDR2 (germline): SGHDN, FVKESK. Trimming took 5 bases from V and 3 from J; bases not matched to a gene: 7. This CDR3 comprises 14 residues. For the CDR3, the DNA is TGTGCCAGCAGCGCCGGGACAGAAGTCTACGAGCAGTACTTC. It yields the protein CASSAGTEVYEQYF.

This chain connects TRBV15 to TRBJ2-3, with a weak D call TRBD1 (5 bases). Deletions cut 0 bases from V and 3 bases from J, with 10 bases between. The germline V gene has CDR1 LNHNV and CDR2 YYDKDF (reference sequence). This CDR3 comprises 15 residues. The CDR3 nucleotides read TGTGCCACCAGCAGAGATGTCAGGGCAACAGATACGCAGTATTTT. Its protein product is CATSRDVRATDTQYF.

This clonotype came up a few times. The chain joins TRBV6-4 to TRBJ2-3, with 10 nucleotides matching TRBD2. V lost 0 bases, J lost 4 bases, and 1 base stayed unmatched. The CDR3 covers 15 residues. The germline gives CDR1 MRHNA, CDR2 SNTAGT. The CDR3 nucleotides read TGTGCCAGCAGTGACTCAGCGGGGGGGCCAGATACGCAGTATTTT. Translation: CASSDSAGGPDTQYF.

This chain connects TRBV19 to TRBJ1-5; no clear D. Germline V gene data show CDR1 as LNHDA and CDR2 as SQIVND (reference sequence). This CDR3 is 14 amino acids long. The germline V and J ends were trimmed by 3 bases and 9 bases, with 15 bases remaining between them. CDR3 coding DNA: TGTGCCAGTAGTATCGTGAGCCAGACGTCGCCCCAGCATTTT. Its protein is CASSIVSQTSPQHF.

Concerning this clonotype itself: Because the CDR3 is missing its conserved closing phenylalanine or tryptophan, this is likely a read error. The chain employs TRBV20-1 and TRBJ2-5, with 7 bases matching TRBD1. The germline V gene has CDR1 DFQATT and CDR2 SNEGSKA (reference sequence). The CDR3 loop spans 13 amino acids. V lost 3 bases, J lost 2 bases, and 3 bases stayed unmatched. CDR3 DNA: TGCAGTGCTAGGGGGACAGAACAAGAGACCCAGTACCTC. Amino acids: CSARGTEQETQYL.

This clonotype occurred many times. The V and J genes are TRBV15 and TRBJ1-1; TRBD1 matches 8 bases. Germline trimming cut 1 base from V and 6 bases from J; bases unmatched to any gene: 4. Per the germline V gene, CDR1 is LNHNV and CDR2 is YYDKDF (reference sequence). The CDR3 extends over 14 amino acids. The CDR3: CATSRGTGWSEAFF. The CDR3 coding sequence is TGTGCCACCAGCAGAGGGACAGGGTGGTCTGAAGCTTTCTTT. Full variable domain (rest looked up from reference TRBV15 and TRBJ1-1): DAMVIQNPRYQVTQFGKPVTLSCSQTLNHNVMYWYQQKSSQAPKLLFHYYDKDFNNEADTPDNFQSRRPNTSFCFLDIRSPGLGDTAMYLCATSRGTGWSEAFFGQGTRLTVV.

This clonotype was picked up one time. Relative to the germline gene, one junction end is altered; a read error may explain this. CDR3 region: CASSSTGGSGKTIYF. Here the CDR3 DNA reads TGTGCCAGTAGTTCCACAGGGGGCTCTGGAAAGACCATATATTTT. V gene TRBV19 combines with J gene TRBJ1-3; 9 bases map to TRBD1. The V gene's germline CDR1 is LNHDA and CDR2 SQIVND (reference sequence). This CDR3 has 15 residues. Variable domain in full (rest from reference TRBV19 and TRBJ1-3): DGGITQSPKYLFRKEGQNVTLSCEQNLNHDAMYWYRQDPGQGLRLIYYSQIVNDFQKGDIAEGYSVSREKKESFPLTVTSAQKNPTAFYLCASSSTGGSGKTIYFGEGSWLTVV.

This clonotype was detected once. The chain links TRBV20-1 to TRBJ2-7, with 9 bases aligning to TRBD2. There are 14 residues in the CDR3. Losses at the gene ends were 4 bases for V and 2 bases for J; bases not matched to a gene: 6. Per germline, CDR1 DFQATT and CDR2 SNEGSKA (reference sequence). As DNA, the CDR3 is TGCAGTGCTATACTTAGCGGGGGCCCCTACGAGCAGTACTTC. This codes for CSAILSGGPYEQYF.

The chain employs TRBV19 and TRBJ1-3; 9 bases line up with TRBD1. Trimming at V came to 5 bases and at J to 5 bases, leaving 7 bases not matched to a gene. Germline V gene data show CDR1 as LNHDA and CDR2 as SQIVND (reference sequence). CDR3 length: 15 amino acids. CDR3 loop: CASSPQTGGRNTIYF. DNA for the CDR3: TGTGCCAGTAGTCCCCAGACAGGGGGGCGAAACACCATATATTTT.

The chain recombines TRBV25-1 with TRBJ2-3; D possibly corresponds to TRBD2 (5 bases). The germline V gene has CDR1 MGHDK and CDR2 SYGVNS. Trimming stripped 6 bases from V and 4 bases from J, with 17 bases between. The CDR3 consists of 15 residues. The CDR3 loop is CASSVGRGNPDTQYF. CDR3 coding DNA: TGTGCCAGCAGCGTAGGTCGGGGTAACCCAGATACGCAGTATTTT. The full variable domain, in which reference TRBV25-1 and TRBJ2-3 provide the parts outside the CDR3, is EADIYQTPRYLVIGTGKKITLECSQTMGHDKMYWYQQDPGMELHLIHYSYGVNSTEKGDLSSESTVSRIRTEHFPLTLESARPSHTSQYLCASSVGRGNPDTQYFGPGTRLTVL.

This clonotype has just a few counts. V is TRBV7-2 and J is TRBJ2-2, with unresolved D. Trimming left V 8 bases short and J 4 bases short, with 11 bases between. Germline CDR1 is SGHTA and CDR2 is FQGNSA. The CDR3 sequence is 13 residues long. In nucleotides, the CDR3 is TGTGCCAGCGGCATGGTGGTCACCGGGGAGCTGTTTTTT. Protein sequence: CASGMVVTGELFF.

The gene calls are TRBV9 and TRBJ2-1, with TRBD2 identical over 9 bases. CDR1 and CDR2 from the germline V gene are SGDLS and YYNGEE. The CDR3 sequence is 14 residues long. Trimming took 4 bases from V and 9 from J; bases not matched to a gene: 8. The CDR3, as DNA: TGTGCCAGCAGCCCAGGCGGGGGGGCGTTTGAGCAGTTCTTC. This sequence encodes CASSPGGGAFEQFF.

The chain has TRBV3-1 and TRBJ2-3, with 8 bases identical to TRBD2. V lost 0 bases to trimming and J lost 4 bases; unmatched junction nucleotides: 12. Germline CDR1 is LGHDT and CDR2 is YNNKEL (reference sequence). CDR3 size: 18 residues. The CDR3: CASSQDPLPSGGPDTQYF. DNA of the CDR3: TGTGCCAGCAGCCAAGATCCCCTACCAAGCGGGGGTCCAGATACGCAGTATTTT.

A few counts support this clonotype. This chain joins TRBV7-9 and TRBJ1-2; no clear D gene. Germline V lookup: CDR1 SEHNR, CDR2 FQNEAQ (reference sequence). Trimming took off 6 bases at V and 5 bases at J, with 19 bases between the two ends. The CDR3 has 15 amino acids. The chain's CDR3 is CASRRSENQEYGYTF. The CDR3 bases are TGTGCCAGCAGGCGGAGTGAGAACCAGGAATATGGCTACACCTTC.

This chain joins TRBV5-1 and TRBJ1-5; possible D gene TRBD1, 6 bases. The CDR3 runs 15 residues. Germline CDR1 SGHRS, CDR2 YFSETQ. Trimming took off 4 bases at V and 4 bases at J, with 15 bases between the two ends. The CDR3 region is CASSPAGDANQPQHF. The CDR3 coding sequence is TGCGCCAGCAGCCCGGCAGGGGACGCAAATCAGCCCCAGCATTTT.

For this clonotype: Because it lacks the conserved phenylalanine or tryptophan at the end, this CDR3 is likely a read error. This rearrangement joins TRBV6-1 to TRBJ1-5, with D uncertain. Germline values: CDR1 MNHNS, CDR2 SASEGT. Trimming shortened V by 5 bases and J by 2 bases, and 7 bases separated the two germline ends. The CDR3 runs to 13 residues. The CDR3 nucleotides read TGTGCCAGCAGTAAATACGGCAATCAGCCCCAGCATTTG. Translating gives CASSKYGNQPQHL.

This sequence joins TRBV29-1 and TRBJ2-7; D not certain. The CDR3 runs 11 residues. Trimming cost V 7 bases and J 3 bases, with 10 bases left between them. The germline CDR1 and CDR2 sequences are SQVTM and ANQGSEA. CDR3 region: CSASDFYEQYV. CDR3 DNA sequence: TGCAGCGCCAGTGATTTCTACGAGCAGTACGTC.

By share, this clonotype ranks as medium-sized (0.01 to 0.1%). This chain joins TRBV29-1 and TRBJ1-1; D is uncertain. The germline gives CDR1 SQVTM, CDR2 ANQGSEA. The CDR3 loop spans 13 amino acids. V lost 0 bases to trimming and J lost 3 bases, with 8 bases between them. CDR3: CSVEDEVDTEAFF. The CDR3 coding sequence is TGCAGCGTTGAAGACGAGGTAGACACTGAAGCTTTCTTT. Complete variable domain (other parts from reference TRBV29-1 and TRBJ1-1): SAVISQKPSRDICQRGTSLTIQCQVDSQVTMMFWYRQQPGQSLTLIATANQGSEATYESGFVIDKFPISRPNLTFSTLTVSNMSPEDSSIYLCSVEDEVDTEAFFGQGTRLTVV.

This clonotype was recorded many times. In DNA form, the CDR3 reads TGTGCCAGCAGCTTTGCTCAGGCAGCTAACTATGGCTACACCTTC. Translated: CASSFAQAANYGYTF. V is TRBV11-2 and J is TRBJ1-2, with D hard to call. Germline V gives CDR1 SGHAT, CDR2 FQNNGV. The V and J ends lost 3 bases and 0 bases respectively, with 11 bases between them. The CDR3 extends over 15 amino acids.

Concerning this clonotype itself: Relative to the germline gene, one junction end is altered; a read error may explain this. The chain uses TRBV11-2 and TRBJ2-1; 7 bases align to TRBD2. CDR3 size: 17 residues. The germline V gene encodes CDR1 SGHAT and CDR2 FQNNGV. CDR3 in amino acids: CASISTPGDYSYNEKFF. CDR3 DNA sequence: TGTGCCAGCATCTCTACCCCGGGGGACTACTCCTACAATGAGAAGTTCTTC. Using reference TRBV11-2 and TRBJ2-1 for the parts outside the CDR3, the full variable domain is EAGVAQSPRYKIIEKRQSVAFWCNPISGHATLYWYQQILGQGPKLLIQFQNNGVVDDSQLPKDRFSAERLKGVDSTLKIQPAKLEDSAVYLCASISTPGDYSYNEKFFGPGTRLTVL.

Remarks on this clonotype: A read error may be the cause here, since a much bigger clone is one base away. The chain links TRBV9 to TRBJ2-3; perhaps TRBD1 as D (5 bases). V was cut by 3 bases and J by 2 bases, with 16 bases left in between. Germline loops: CDR1 SGDLS, CDR2 YYNGEE. The CDR3 has 16 residues. The CDR3 sequence is CASSARARAITDTQYF. As DNA, the CDR3 is TGTGCCAGCAGCGCCAGGGCTAGGGCCATCACAGATACGCAGTATTTT.

In this sample, this clonotype turned up many times. The J gene is TRBJ2-7, the V gene TRBV9, with D unclear. Looked up from germline, CDR1 is SGDLS and CDR2 is YYNGEE. V lost 3 bases and J lost 1, with 8 bases in between. This CDR3 contains 13 residues. CDR3 residues: CASSETASYEQYF. CDR3 in DNA: TGTGCCAGCAGCGAGACTGCGTCCTACGAGCAGTACTTC.

This clonotype is medium-sized within its sample. The chain has TRBV20-1 and TRBJ2-7, with 7 nucleotides matching TRBD2. This CDR3 comprises 13 residues. J lost 6 bases, V lost 0 bases, and 5 bases had no gene match. Germline V CDR1 and CDR2: DFQATT, SNEGSKA (reference sequence). The CDR3 sequence is CSAREGGWGEQYF. In DNA, the CDR3 is TGCAGTGCTAGAGAGGGAGGGTGGGGCGAGCAGTACTTC.